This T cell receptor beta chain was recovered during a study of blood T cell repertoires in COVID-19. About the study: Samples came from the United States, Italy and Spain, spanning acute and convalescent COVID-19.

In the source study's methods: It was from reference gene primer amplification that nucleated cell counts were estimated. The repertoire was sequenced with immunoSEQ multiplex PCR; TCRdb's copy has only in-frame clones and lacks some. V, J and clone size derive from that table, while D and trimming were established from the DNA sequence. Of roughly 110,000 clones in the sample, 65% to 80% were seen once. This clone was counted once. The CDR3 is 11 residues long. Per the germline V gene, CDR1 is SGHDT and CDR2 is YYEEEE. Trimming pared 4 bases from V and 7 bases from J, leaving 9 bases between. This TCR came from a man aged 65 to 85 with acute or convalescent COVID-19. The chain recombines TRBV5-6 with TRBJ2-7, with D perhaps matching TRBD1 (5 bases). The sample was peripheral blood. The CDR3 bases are TGTGCCAGCAGCACCCGACAGGAGCAGTACTTC. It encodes CASSTRQEQYF.